This entry lists 32 T cell receptor beta chains sequenced from one sample in a study of T-cell reconstitution after alpha-beta-depleted transplantation in children. The library targeted TCRbeta and was prepared with unique molecular identifiers. TCRdb reprocessed the PCR reads via MiXCR and lists one record per CDR3 protein. Of tens of thousands of distinct CDR3 sequences detected, approximately 9.2% appear once; the ten largest clones hold 25% to 30%. Sequenced here: PBMCs, mostly from graft donor cells, sampled 60 days after TCRalphabeta/CD19-depleted stem cell transplant. These receptors were obtained from a male patient between 2 and 15 years old who had a stem cell transplant for chronic granulomatous disease, so the T cells may come from the graft donor.

This clonotype was recorded many times. The rearrangement links TRBV6-4 to TRBJ1-5, with 8 positions matching TRBD1. The CDR3 is made up of 15 amino acids. CDR1 is MRHNA and CDR2 is SNTAGT in the germline V gene. Trimming cost V 0 bases and J 2 bases; bases outside gene matches: 0. Here the CDR3 reads CASSDSGQGNQPQHF. For the CDR3, the DNA is TGTGCCAGCAGTGACTCGGGACAGGGCAATCAGCCCCAGCATTTT.

This chain uses TRBV20-1 with TRBJ2-1; TRBD2 agrees at 10 bases. Germline V gives CDR1 DFQATT, CDR2 SNEGSKA (reference sequence). The CDR3 contains 16 residues. The V segment lost 6 bases and the J segment 7 bases; nucleotides outside the gene matches: 15. CDR3 DNA sequence: TGCAGTGCCCCCCTTGCAGCGGGAGGGCCAATAAATGAGCAGTTCTTC. It encodes CSAPLAAGGPINEQFF.

This clonotype was found many times. This chain links TRBV20-1 with TRBJ1-2; maybe TRBD1 (5 bases). Looked up from germline, CDR1 is DFQATT and CDR2 is SNEGSKA (reference sequence). The CDR3 contains 11 residues. Trimming removed 4 bases from V and 8 bases from J, with 11 bases in between. CDR3 coding DNA: TGCAGTGCTACAGGGTGGGGCGGCTACACCTTC. Its translation is CSATGWGGYTF.

With regard to this clonotype: One base away lies a much larger clone, so this may be a sequencing read error. The chain recombines TRBV3-1 with TRBJ1-6, with TRBD1 matching over 7 bases. This CDR3 is built from 20 residues. Per the germline V gene, CDR1 is LGHDT and CDR2 is YNNKEL (reference sequence). The CDR3 nucleotides read TGTGCCAGCAGCCTTTATAGACAGGGCCATCGATCCTCTTATAATTCACCCCTCCGCTTT. This sequence encodes CASSLYRQGHRSSYNSPLRF.

This clonotype was detected many times. V gene TRBV4-2 combines with J gene TRBJ2-1, with D tentatively TRBD2 (6 bases). V lost 0 bases and J lost 6, with 21 bases in between. The V gene's germline CDR1 is LGHNA and CDR2 YNFKEQ. This CDR3 is built from 18 residues. The CDR3 DNA follows: TGTGCCAGCAGCCAAGATCAGGTCAGCGGGTACCACGGCAATGAGCAGTTCTTC. Its protein product is CASSQDQVSGYHGNEQFF.

This clonotype was counted many times. This rearrangement joins TRBV20-1 to TRBJ2-1, with D maybe TRBD2 (5 bases). Germline V gene lookup returns CDR1 DFQATT and CDR2 SNEGSKA (reference sequence). CDR3 size: 14 residues. Trimming shortened V by 5 bases and J by 9 bases, and 20 bases separated the two germline ends. The CDR3, as DNA: TGCAGTGCTCATTTGGGAGCTCCCGGCAGTGAGCAGTTCTTC. Protein sequence: CSAHLGAPGSEQFF.

This clonotype turned up a few times. The chain carries TRBV30 and TRBJ2-4; 9 nucleotides align to TRBD2. Trimming at V came to 5 bases and at J to 6 bases, leaving 8 bases not matched to a gene. Per the germline V gene, CDR1 is GTSNPN and CDR2 is SVGIG (reference sequence). This CDR3 is 14 amino acids long. In DNA form, the CDR3 reads TGTGCCTGGGGGACCGGGACTAGCAGAAACATTCAGTACTTC. Translation gives CAWGTGTSRNIQYF.

This clonotype showed up many times. The chain couples TRBV11-2 to TRBJ2-3; D gene uncertain. CDR3 length: 13 residues. V shed 4 bases and J shed 2 bases, with 7 bases lying between them. The germline CDR1 and CDR2 sequences are SGHAT and FQNNGV. CDR3 DNA sequence: TGTGCCAGCAGCTCCCCTCCCACAGATACGCAGTATTTT. Protein: CASSSPPTDTQYF.

This clonotype was found many times. The V and J genes are TRBV7-8 and TRBJ2-7; D is ambiguous. V lost 6 bases, J lost 0 bases, and 15 bases lay in between. The CDR3 has 15 amino acids. CDR1 SGHVS and CDR2 FQNEAQ come from the germline V gene. CDR3 in amino acids: CASRKGPTGSYEQYF. The CDR3 nucleotides are TGTGCCAGCAGAAAGGGCCCCACCGGCTCCTACGAGCAGTACTTC.

This clonotype was counted only a few times. This rearrangement joins TRBV20-1 to TRBJ2-2, with 10 bases lining up with TRBD2. Trimming at V came to 2 bases and at J to 7 bases, leaving 4 bases not matched to a gene. The germline V gene has CDR1 DFQATT and CDR2 SNEGSKA (reference sequence). The CDR3 extends over 14 amino acids. CDR3 region: CSARMGLAYGELFF. The CDR3 coding sequence is TGCAGTGCTAGAATGGGACTAGCGTACGGGGAGCTGTTTTTT.

The J gene is TRBJ2-1, the V gene TRBV27, with D maybe TRBD2 (5 bases). Per the germline V gene, CDR1 is MNHEY and CDR2 is SMNVEV (reference sequence). This CDR3 has 13 residues. V was pared by 0 bases and J by 7 bases, with 7 bases between. CDR3 in amino acids: CASSLSTGNEQFF. The CDR3 region has the DNA TGTGCCAGCAGTTTATCAACGGGGAATGAGCAGTTCTTC.

This clonotype was recorded many times. The chain recombines TRBV20-1 with TRBJ1-1, with TRBD1 identical over 11 bases. The CDR3 extends over 13 amino acids. The J segment lost 3 bases and the V segment lost 6 bases, leaving 3 bases of the junction unmatched. Germline V lookup: CDR1 DFQATT, CDR2 SNEGSKA (reference sequence). The CDR3 bases are TGCAGTGCCCGGGACAGGGGGTACACTGAAGCTTTCTTT. Protein: CSARDRGYTEAFF.

The chain carries TRBV27 and TRBJ2-4, with 10 nucleotides matching TRBD2. Germline assignment: CDR1 MNHEY and CDR2 SMNVEV (reference sequence). There are 16 residues in the CDR3. The V gene end was trimmed by 5 bases and the J gene end by 0 bases; junction bases not matched to a gene: 4. The CDR3 DNA reads TGTGCCAGCAGTCCCAGACTAGCGGGAGCCAAAAACATTCAGTACTTC. Protein sequence: CASSPRLAGAKNIQYF.

This clonotype was observed at least ten times. The chain joins TRBV4-1 to TRBJ2-1; 8 bases agree with TRBD2. The V gene end was trimmed by 1 base and the J gene end by 2 bases; junction bases not matched to a gene: 4. The CDR3 length is 16 residues. In germline, CDR1 is MGHRA, CDR2 YSYEKL. The CDR3 DNA reads as TGCGCCAGCAGCCAAGGTAGCGGGATTACCTACAATGAGCAGTTCTTC. Its protein is CASSQGSGITYNEQFF.

The table lists this clonotype with many counts. This rearrangement joins TRBV20-1 to TRBJ1-1, with 7 bases aligning to TRBD1. Germline V lookup: CDR1 DFQATT, CDR2 SNEGSKA (reference sequence). Trimming took 4 bases from V and 3 from J; bases not matched to a gene: 8. The CDR3 is 14 residues long. CDR3 residues: CSATLQGPYTEAFF. In DNA form, the CDR3 reads TGCAGTGCTACCCTACAGGGGCCTTACACTGAAGCTTTCTTT.

Regarding this clonotype: A junction boundary mismatches the germline segment, possibly from a read error. The chain recombines TRBV5-8 with TRBJ1-2; 9 bases fit TRBD1. Germline-derived CDR1 and CDR2 are SGHTS and YDEGEE. The CDR3 sequence is 10 residues long. The CDR3 loop is CASSSGQGFF. The CDR3 DNA reads as TGTGCCAGCAGCTCTGGACAGGGGTTCTTC.

This clonotype has ten or more counts. The rearrangement links TRBV6-5 to TRBJ2-3; 7 nucleotides line up with TRBD2. V trimming: 2 bases; J trimming: 3 bases; junction bases outside the gene matches: 5. This CDR3 spans 15 amino acids. Germline assignment: CDR1 MNHEY and CDR2 SVGAGI. The DNA for the CDR3 is TGTGCCAGCAGTTACGGCGGGGGAGGGACAGATACGCAGTATTTT. The encoded protein is CASSYGGGGTDTQYF.

The V and J genes are TRBV29-1 and TRBJ2-5, with D possibly matching TRBD1 (7 bases). The V gene's germline CDR1 is SQVTM and CDR2 ANQGSEA. Trimming shortened V by 5 bases and J by 6 bases, and 13 bases separated the two germline ends. The CDR3 spans 12 residues. The CDR3, as DNA: TGCAGCGTTCAGGGGGGCGGGAAGACCCAGTACTTC. Residues: CSVQGGGKTQYF.

This clonotype was picked up many times. This rearrangement joins TRBV28 to TRBJ2-5; the match to TRBD2 covers 8 bases. With V trimmed by 1 base and J by 5 bases, 9 bases remained unmatched. This CDR3 is built from 16 residues. Germline CDR1 MDHEN, CDR2 SYDVKM. The CDR3 loop reads CASSLYGAGVGETQYF. The DNA for the CDR3 is TGTGCCAGCAGTTTATATGGAGCGGGAGTTGGGGAGACCCAGTACTTC.

Many counts were recorded for this clonotype. The chain recombines TRBV5-1 with TRBJ2-5; D is perhaps TRBD1 or TRBD2 (5 bases each). CDR1 and CDR2 (germline): SGHRS, YFSETQ. CDR3 length: 15 residues. V was trimmed by 5 bases and J by 1 base, leaving 15 bases between them. DNA for the CDR3: TGCGCCAGCAGTACCGGGACGGCAAGCCAAGAGACCCAGTACTTC. Its protein is CASSTGTASQETQYF. Filled out from reference TRBV5-1 and TRBJ2-5, the complete variable domain reads KAGVTQTPRYLIKTRGQQVTLSCSPISGHRSVSWYQQTPGQGLQFLFEYFSETQRNKGNFPGRFSGRQFSNSRSEMNVSTLELGDSALYLCASSTGTASQETQYFGPGTRLLVL.

This clonotype has a count of ten or more. This sequence joins TRBV20-1 and TRBJ2-6, with no clear D. Deletions cut 6 bases from V and 0 bases from J, with 6 bases between. The CDR3 has 13 residues. CDR1 and CDR2 from the germline V gene are DFQATT and SNEGSKA (reference sequence). CDR3 coding DNA: TGCAGTGCCCCACTCTCTGGGGCCAACGTCCTGACTTTC. This codes for CSAPLSGANVLTF.

Ten or more counts support this clonotype. The chain is built from TRBV12-5 and TRBJ2-1; D gene unclear. The V end lost 1 base, the J end lost 0 bases, and 10 bases lay between the germline ends. Germline CDR1 reads LGHNT; CDR2 reads FRNRAP. This CDR3 is built from 16 residues. In nucleotides, the CDR3 is TGTGCTAGTGGTTTGGGCCCTGGCGGCTCCTACAATGAGCAGTTCTTC. Translation gives CASGLGPGGSYNEQFF.

This clonotype was detected only a few times. This rearrangement joins TRBV20-1 to TRBJ2-3; D is possibly TRBD1 (5 bases). Trimming shortened V by 2 bases and J by 0 bases, and 21 bases separated the two germline ends. Per the germline V gene, CDR1 is DFQATT and CDR2 is SNEGSKA (reference sequence). The CDR3 is 18 amino acids. The CDR3 spells CSARLPTGFHHSTDTQYF. The CDR3 nucleotides read TGCAGTGCTAGACTCCCCACAGGTTTCCATCATAGCACAGATACGCAGTATTTT.

This clonotype occurred many times. V is TRBV11-2 and J is TRBJ2-3; D is unresolved. The germline V gene encodes CDR1 SGHAT and CDR2 FQNNGV. The CDR3 spans 13 residues. V lost 5 bases and J lost 3, with 9 bases in between. The CDR3 reads CASSAILTDTQYF. CDR3 coding DNA: TGTGCCAGCAGCGCGATCCTTACAGATACGCAGTATTTT.

This clonotype appeared many times. V usage is TRBV5-5 and J usage is TRBJ1-1; weak D call: TRBD1 (5 bases). The CDR3 spans 15 residues. V was trimmed by 6 bases and J by 0 bases, leaving 15 bases between them. Germline CDR1 is SGHKS and CDR2 is YYEKEE (reference sequence). In DNA, the CDR3 is TGTGCCAGCACCCACGGGGGGAGCTTGAACACTGAAGCTTTCTTT. It specifies CASTHGGSLNTEAFF.

The J gene is TRBJ1-1, the V gene TRBV11-1; D perhaps matches TRBD1 (5 bases). Germline lookup yields CDR1 SGHAT and CDR2 FQDESV (reference sequence). CDR3 length: 12 residues. V was pared by 4 bases and J by 10 bases, with 13 bases between. CDR3 region: CASSSRDRGAFF. The CDR3 DNA sequence: TGTGCCAGCAGCTCTAGGGACCGGGGAGCTTTCTTT.

The sample holds a few counts of this clonotype. The rearrangement joins TRBV28 to TRBJ1-6, with unresolved D. Germline CDR1 and CDR2: MDHEN and SYDVKM. V was cut by 3 bases and J by 5 bases, with 8 bases left in between. This CDR3 is 14 amino acids long. CDR3 bases: TGTGCCAGCAGTTTCGTGGGTAATAATTCACCCCTCCACTTT. It encodes CASSFVGNNSPLHF.

The rearrangement links TRBV28 to TRBJ1-5, with 7 nucleotides matching TRBD1. The V and J ends lost 6 bases and 2 bases, in that order; junction bases with no gene match: 10. Looked up from germline, CDR1 is MDHEN and CDR2 is SYDVKM. The CDR3 sequence is 16 residues long. The CDR3 loop reads CASRYAAGGGNQPQHF. The CDR3 DNA reads as TGTGCCAGCAGATACGCAGCAGGGGGTGGCAATCAGCCCCAGCATTTT.

J is TRBJ1-1 and V is TRBV7-9, with TRBD1 identical over 7 bases. The V gene end was trimmed by 5 bases and the J gene end by 2 bases; junction bases not matched to a gene: 5. The CDR3 is made up of 14 amino acids. Germline CDR1 reads SEHNR; CDR2 reads FQNEAQ (reference sequence). The CDR3 protein is CASSKGTANTEAFF. For the CDR3, the DNA is TGTGCCAGCAGCAAAGGGACAGCCAACACTGAAGCTTTCTTT.

At least ten counts were recorded for this clonotype. J is TRBJ1-6 and V is TRBV28; D ambiguous. The CDR3 totals 16 residues. Trimming pared 4 bases from V and 4 bases from J, leaving 14 bases between. Looked up from germline, CDR1 is MDHEN and CDR2 is SYDVKM. The DNA of the CDR3 is TGTGCCAGCAGTTCCCCGATGGGCCCATATAATTCACCCCTCCACTTT. Protein: CASSSPMGPYNSPLHF.

This clonotype was seen repeatedly, ten times or more. The gene calls are TRBV20-1 and TRBJ2-7; D unclear. Trimming left V 3 bases short and J 0 bases short, with 12 bases between. Germline CDR1 reads DFQATT; CDR2 reads SNEGSKA (reference sequence). This CDR3 has 14 residues. CDR3 coding DNA: TGCAGTGCTAGGTCCTTCCAGAGCTCCTACGAGCAGTACTTC. Translated: CSARSFQSSYEQYF.

This clonotype was found many times. This sequence joins TRBV3-1 and TRBJ2-1, with D unclear. V lost 0 bases and J lost 1, with 10 bases in between. Per the germline V gene, CDR1 is LGHDT and CDR2 is YNNKEL (reference sequence). CDR3 size: 16 residues. The CDR3 sequence is CASSQDLVSSYNEQFF. CDR3 bases: TGTGCCAGCAGCCAAGATCTGGTATCTTCCTACAATGAGCAGTTCTTC.